This T cell receptor beta chain was documented in a study of blood T cells in healthy people across ages. No fewer than 6 micrograms of total RNA were isolated from every sample. V shed 0 bases and J shed 3 bases, with 24 bases lying between them. Looked up from germline, CDR1 is MNHEY and CDR2 is SVGEGT. The CDR3 runs 20 residues. For the second PCR, which ran for about 7 to 12 cycles, a sample-barcoded 5' primer and a J-beta primer mix were used. TCRdb processed the 5' RACE reads anew with MiXCR; each CDR3 protein has one entry. There are about 1,800,000 distinct CDR3 sequences in the sample; under 30% occur only once, and approximately 7.7% lies in the top ten.

The J gene is TRBJ1-5, the V gene TRBV6-2 or TRBV6-3; D unresolved. The sequence derives from a woman in her thirties in good health. Sequences were obtained from blood. CDR3 sequence reads: CASSYSFAVRATTFNQPQHF. The CDR3 nucleotides read TGTGCCAGCAGTTACTCGTTTGCGGTCCGAGCCACGACTTTCAATCAGCCCCAGCATTTT.